This T cell receptor (beta chain) is drawn from a study of OX40 agonist ivuxolimab in advanced cancers. Germline CDR1 and CDR2: LNHDA and SQIVND (reference sequence). The CDR3 runs 15 residues. The method was immunoSEQ multiplex PCR; TCRdb's version includes in-frame clones alone and lacks a portion of them. This repertoire shows 90,000 to 130,000 clones, around 93% found once; its top ten account for around 0.61%. Study conclusions and caveats: With doses of 0.1 to 3.0 mg/kg, CD4+ and CD8+ blood T cells had undergone clonal expansion by week 6.

This clone was observed once. Its antigen is as yet unknown. One end of the junction does not line up with germline, which may come from a read error. The material sequenced was CD4+ or CD8+ T cells sorted from blood, taken in a trial of the OX40 agonist ivuxolimab. This receptor was identified in an adult with an advanced solid tumor such as melanoma, head and neck, liver or kidney cancer. The chain carries TRBV19 and TRBJ1-3; no definite D call. In nucleotides, the CDR3 is TGTGCCAGTACTATAGATACCGGGCCTGGAAACACCATATATTTT. It specifies CASTIDTGPGNTIYF.